Sequencing of this T cell receptor (beta chain) was carried out in a study of radiotherapy plus CTLA-4 blockade in lung cancer. Study overall: Objective responses were seen in more than 15% of patients, disease control in about 33%.

The study, taken as a whole, reports: Best predicting response, reportedly, were early blood T cell clone dynamics, with interferon-beta. Subsequent to radiotherapy plus ipilimumab, tumor-derived TCR clones underwent expansion in blood.

In regard to this clone: As yet, its antigen is unknown.

Produced via immunoSEQ multiplex PCR; TCRdb's table is partial and in-frame only. The sample contains around 45,000 clones, roughly four fifths of which appear only once. Chemo-refractory metastatic non-small-cell lung cancer patients underwent focal radiation alongside CTLA-4 blockade with ipilimumab. Germline-derived CDR1 and CDR2 are SGHAT and FQNNGV. V was clipped by 1 base and J by 0 bases; unmatched bases: 2. This CDR3 has 16 amino acids. The chain employs TRBV11-2 and TRBJ1-2; the match to TRBD1 covers 10 bases. The sequence was collected from a human donor with non-small cell lung cancer who had a complete response to radiotherapy plus ipilimumab. The sequenced sample was peripheral blood, obtained from a patient treated with radiotherapy plus ipilimumab. CDR3 in DNA: TGTGCCAGCAGCTTAGGCGGGACAGGGGCTAACTATGGCTACACCTTC. This gives the protein CASSLGGTGANYGYTF.